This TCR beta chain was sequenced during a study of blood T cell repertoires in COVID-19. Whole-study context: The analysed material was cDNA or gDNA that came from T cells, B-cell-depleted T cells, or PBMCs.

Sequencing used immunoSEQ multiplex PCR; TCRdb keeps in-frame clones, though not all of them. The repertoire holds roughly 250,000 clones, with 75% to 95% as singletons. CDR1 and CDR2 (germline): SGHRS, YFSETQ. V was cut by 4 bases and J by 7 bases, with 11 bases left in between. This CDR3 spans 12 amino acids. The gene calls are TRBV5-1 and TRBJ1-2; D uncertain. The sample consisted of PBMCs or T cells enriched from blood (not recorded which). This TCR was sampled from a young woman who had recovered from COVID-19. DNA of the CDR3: TGCGCCAGCAGCCTGCCGGTTGGTGGCTACACCTTC. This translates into CASSLPVGGYTF. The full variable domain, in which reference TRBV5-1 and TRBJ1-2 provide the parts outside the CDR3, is KAGVTQTPRYLIKTRGQQVTLSCSPISGHRSVSWYQQTPGQGLQFLFEYFSETQRNKGNFPGRFSGRQFSNSRSEMNVSTLELGDSALYLCASSLPVGGYTFGSGTRLTVV.